These 27 T cell receptor beta chains share one sample of origin, sequenced in a study of CD8 T cells in ankylosing spondylitis. TCRdb redid the calling of the 5' RACE reads with MiXCR, one entry per CDR3 protein. The sample lists fewer than 35,000 distinct CDR3 sequences; more than 30% were seen once. Source material: synovial fluid, either unsorted or a sorted T cell fraction (not recorded which). The receptors here all came from a male donor with ankylosing spondylitis.

This clonotype turned up a few times. The chain links TRBV20-1 to TRBJ2-7; D might be TRBD2 (6 bases). The CDR3 consists of 16 residues. V dropped 2 bases and J dropped 3 bases, with 20 bases sitting between them. Germline V lookup: CDR1 DFQATT, CDR2 SNEGSKA (reference sequence). The CDR3 protein is CSARSQLRGDFYEQYF. The CDR3 DNA reads as TGCAGTGCTAGATCCCAACTTCGCGGGGATTTCTACGAGCAGTACTTC.

This clonotype was found many times. The rearrangement joins TRBV10-3 to TRBJ2-2; 9 nucleotides align to TRBD2. Germline V gene sequence: CDR1 ENHRY, CDR2 SYGVKD. Losses at the gene ends were 11 bases for V and 5 bases for J; bases not matched to a gene: 15. CDR3 length: 16 amino acids. CDR3 protein: CAALEGTSTPTGELFF. CDR3 nucleotide sequence: TGTGCCGCATTAGAGGGGACTAGCACCCCGACCGGGGAGCTGTTTTTT.

This clonotype is large. The J gene is TRBJ2-1, the V gene TRBV24-1, with D possibly matching TRBD1 (5 bases). The length of the CDR3 is 16 residues. CDR1 is KGHDR and CDR2 is SFDVKD in the germline V gene. The V end was cut by 0 bases, the J end by 7 bases, with 15 bases between. The CDR3 loop reads CATSDLGEGVGNEQFF. CDR3 DNA: TGTGCCACCAGTGATTTGGGGGAAGGGGTAGGAAATGAGCAGTTCTTC.

V gene TRBV20-1 combines with J gene TRBJ2-1, with D unclear. CDR1 and CDR2 from the germline V gene are DFQATT and SNEGSKA (reference sequence). The CDR3 sequence is 15 residues long. V lost 5 bases and J lost 3, with 17 bases in between. The CDR3 loop reads CSAPDAAGNYNEQFF. CDR3 nucleotide sequence: TGCAGTGCTCCTGATGCAGCTGGGAACTACAATGAGCAGTTCTTC.

This clonotype was detected only a few times. J is TRBJ1-6 and V is TRBV27; D not certain. CDR1 is MNHEY, CDR2 SMNVEV, per germline (reference sequence). Trimming pared 3 bases from V and 0 bases from J, leaving 12 bases between. The CDR3 covers 17 residues. The DNA of the CDR3 is TGTGCCAGCAGTTTTTGGGGAGAACTCTCCTATAATTCACCCCTCCACTTT. Translating gives CASSFWGELSYNSPLHF.

The chain couples TRBV6-1 to TRBJ2-5; the match to TRBD1 covers 9 bases. Germline CDR1 is MNHNS and CDR2 is SASEGT. The CDR3 is made up of 16 amino acids. The trim removed 6 bases at V and 5 bases at J, leaving 13 bases unmatched. CDR3 in DNA: TGTGCCAGCAGCGCAACGAAGGGGACAGGGATTGAGACCCAGTACTTC. Its translation: CASSATKGTGIETQYF.

At least ten counts were recorded for this clonotype. The J gene is TRBJ2-5, the V gene TRBV7-8; no firm D call. The length of the CDR3 is 16 residues. V dropped 2 bases and J dropped 4 bases, with 17 bases sitting between them. Looked up from germline, CDR1 is SGHVS and CDR2 is FQNEAQ. The CDR3 DNA is TGTGCCAGCAGCTTATTAGGTCTCCAGGATGCAGAGACCCAGTACTTC. Encoded protein: CASSLLGLQDAETQYF.

The V call is TRBV7-8, the J call TRBJ1-6, with a tentative D call TRBD1 (5 bases). The CDR3 is 16 amino acids. V lost 5 bases and J lost 8, with 19 bases in between. Germline loops: CDR1 SGHVS, CDR2 FQNEAQ. The CDR3 region is CASSRTLGRVDSPLHF. CDR3 nucleotide sequence: TGTGCCAGCAGCAGGACGCTGGGACGGGTGGATTCACCCCTCCACTTT.

The chain employs TRBV5-1 and TRBJ2-7; D uncertain. Trimming removed 8 bases from V and 0 bases from J, with 12 bases in between. The CDR3 covers 13 residues. Germline assignment: CDR1 SGHRS and CDR2 YFSETQ. CDR3 DNA: TGCGCCAGTCTCGGCACCAACTCCTACGAGCAGTACTTC. It is translated as CASLGTNSYEQYF.

The chain employs TRBV4-2 and TRBJ2-3; 12 bases line up with TRBD2. Trimming at V came to 1 base and at J to 4 bases, leaving 6 bases not matched to a gene. Germline assignment: CDR1 LGHNA and CDR2 YNFKEQ. CDR3 length equals 17 residues. CDR3 in DNA: TGTGCCAGCAGCCAAGTGTCTAGCGGGAGGGCCCCAGATACGCAGTATTTT. It yields the protein CASSQVSSGRAPDTQYF.

J is TRBJ2-1 and V is TRBV27; D might be TRBD2 (5 bases). Germline values: CDR1 MNHEY, CDR2 SMNVEV (reference sequence). The CDR3 runs to 13 residues. V lost 5 bases and J lost 6, with 11 bases in between. The chain's CDR3 is CASSLASFNEQFF. The CDR3 DNA reads as TGTGCCAGCAGTCTCGCTAGCTTCAATGAGCAGTTCTTC.

This clonotype is deemed medium-sized. The chain uses TRBV29-1 and TRBJ2-1, with D maybe TRBD2 (5 bases). In germline, CDR1 is SQVTM, CDR2 ANQGSEA. The CDR3 is 14 residues long. V dropped 1 base and J dropped 3 bases, with 10 bases sitting between them. The chain's CDR3 is CSVEGGALYNEQFF. DNA of the CDR3: TGCAGCGTTGAAGGGGGAGCCCTCTACAATGAGCAGTTCTTC.

In this sample, this clonotype turned up a few times. The V and J genes are TRBV25-1 and TRBJ2-3; 14 nucleotides align to TRBD2. Germline CDR1 reads MGHDK; CDR2 reads SYGVNS. V was pared by 5 bases and J by 2 bases, with 9 bases of the junction left unmatched. The CDR3 contains 18 residues. For the CDR3, the DNA is TGTGCCAGCAGTAAACACGGGACTAGCGGGAGTGCCACAGATACGCAGTATTTT. It codes for CASSKHGTSGSATDTQYF.

In its sample, this clonotype was seen many times. The V call is TRBV30, the J call TRBJ1-2; D gene uncertain. Germline CDR1 and CDR2: GTSNPN and SVGIG (reference sequence). CDR3 size: 14 residues. V gave up 0 bases and J gave up 4 bases, with 12 bases separating them. The chain's CDR3 is CAWSVSGRAYGYTF. The CDR3 nucleotides read TGTGCCTGGAGTGTATCGGGCAGAGCCTATGGCTACACCTTC.

The chain uses TRBV11-2 and TRBJ2-1; 9 bases fit TRBD2. This CDR3 contains 16 residues. CDR1 is SGHAT and CDR2 is FQNNGV in the germline V gene. Trimming took 5 bases from V and 2 from J; bases not matched to a gene: 7. The CDR3 is CASSTPSGETYNEQFF. DNA for the CDR3: TGTGCCAGCAGCACCCCTAGCGGGGAGACCTACAATGAGCAGTTCTTC.

The chain couples TRBV7-9 to TRBJ2-1, with a weak D call TRBD2 (5 bases). The CDR3 length is 12 residues. V shed 4 bases and J shed 10 bases, with 11 bases lying between them. Per the germline V gene, CDR1 is SEHNR and CDR2 is FQNEAQ (reference sequence). For the CDR3, the DNA is TGTGCCAGCAGCTCGGGGTTTTCCGAGCAGTTCTTC. Its protein is CASSSGFSEQFF. Full variable domain (remainder filled in from reference TRBV7-9 and TRBJ2-1): DTGVSQNPRHKITKRGQNVTFRCDPISEHNRLYWYRQTLGQGPEFLTYFQNEAQLEKSRLLSDRFSAERPKGSFSTLEIQRTEQGDSAMYLCASSSGFSEQFFGPGTRLTVL.

This clonotype showed up just a few times. The chain combines TRBV7-9 with TRBJ1-1; 8 nucleotides match TRBD1. Trimming removed 5 bases from V and 6 bases from J; junction bases left unmatched: 5. CDR1 is SEHNR and CDR2 is FQNEAQ in the germline V gene (reference sequence). This CDR3 region has 13 residues. DNA of the CDR3: TGTGCCAGCAGCCTACAGGGGGTCCCTGAAGCTTTCTTT. Amino acids: CASSLQGVPEAFF.

The chain's CDR3 is CASSPDRAGGEAFF. The CDR3, as DNA: TGTGCCAGTAGTCCCGACAGGGCGGGAGGTGAAGCTTTCTTT. The J gene is TRBJ1-1, the V gene TRBV19; TRBD1 matches 7 bases. The CDR3 loop spans 14 amino acids. The germline V gene encodes CDR1 LNHDA and CDR2 SQIVND (reference sequence). With 5 bases clipped from V and 7 bases from J, the junction kept 10 bases outside the gene matches.

The J gene is TRBJ2-7, the V gene TRBV6-1; 9 bases match TRBD1. CDR1 MNHNS and CDR2 SASEGT come from the germline V gene. This CDR3 comprises 13 residues. The V and J ends lost 6 bases and 4 bases, in that order; junction bases with no gene match: 4. CDR3 coding DNA: TGTGCCAGCAGGGGGACAGGGAGTTACGAGCAGTACTTC. Amino acid sequence: CASRGTGSYEQYF.

This sequence joins TRBV4-1 and TRBJ2-7; tentative D call: TRBD2 (6 bases). Trimming took off 4 bases at V and 4 bases at J, with 14 bases between the two ends. The CDR3 runs 14 residues. Germline loops: CDR1 MGHRA, CDR2 YSYEKL. The CDR3 here is CASSPEAGRYEQYF. CDR3 DNA sequence: TGCGCCAGCAGCCCGGAAGCGGGCCGATACGAGCAGTACTTC.

The chain joins TRBV29-1 to TRBJ2-1, with D tentatively TRBD1 (5 bases). The V gene lost 2 bases and the J gene lost 0 bases, with 14 bases spanning the gap. The CDR3 sequence is 16 residues long. Germline CDR1 reads SQVTM; CDR2 reads ANQGSEA. CDR3 DNA: TGCAGCGTTGAATCACAGGAACGGAGCTCCTACAATGAGCAGTTCTTC. Protein product: CSVESQERSSYNEQFF.

The count of this clonotype is one. The chain links TRBV23-1 to TRBJ1-1, with 7 bases that match TRBD1. TRBV23-1 is noted as an ORF with a role that remains uncertain. The V and J ends lost 2 bases and 5 bases, in that order; junction bases with no gene match: 11. The CDR3 contains 16 residues. The CDR3 spells CASSQTLRGPGTEAFF. CDR3 bases: TGCGCCAGCAGTCAAACTCTGAGGGGGCCGGGGACTGAAGCTTTCTTT.

This clonotype was picked up many times. In nucleotides, the CDR3 is TGTGCCAGCAGTGAAGTCCCGGAGACAGGGGAGGACGAGCAGTACTTC. Its translation: CASSEVPETGEDEQYF. The chain joins TRBV2 to TRBJ2-7, with 8 bases matching TRBD1. This CDR3 contains 16 residues. V was pared by 1 base and J by 5 bases, with 10 bases of the junction left unmatched. CDR1 is SNHLY and CDR2 is FYNNEI in the germline V gene.

This clonotype showed up just a few times. This chain joins TRBV20-1 and TRBJ1-5; 9 bases agree with TRBD1. This CDR3 contains 18 residues. Germline CDR1 reads DFQATT; CDR2 reads SNEGSKA (reference sequence). V shed 1 base and J 3 bases; nucleotides not matched to a gene: 13. The CDR3 is CSARGGQGILQYNQPQHF. CDR3 sequence (DNA): TGCAGTGCTAGAGGGGGACAGGGTATCCTCCAGTACAATCAGCCCCAGCATTTT.

The J gene is TRBJ2-1, the V gene TRBV4-2; TRBD2 matches at 10 bases. CDR3 size: 17 residues. CDR1 and CDR2 from the germline V gene are LGHNA and YNFKEQ. Germline trimming cut 2 bases from V and 0 bases from J; bases unmatched to any gene: 4. In DNA, the CDR3 is TGTGCCAGCAGCCAAAGAGCTAGCGGGAGCTCCTACAATGAGCAGTTCTTC. Amino acid sequence: CASSQRASGSSYNEQFF.

This clonotype occurred many times. The chain uses TRBV2 and TRBJ2-2; tentative D call: TRBD1 (6 bases). Looked up from germline, CDR1 is SNHLY and CDR2 is FYNNEI. The CDR3 has 15 amino acids. V lost 4 bases and J 3 bases, leaving 12 bases between the germline ends. CDR3 protein: CASSGGRQDTGELFF. The CDR3 DNA follows: TGTGCCAGCAGTGGGGGCAGACAGGACACCGGGGAGCTGTTTTTT. The full variable domain, rest sourced from reference TRBV2 and TRBJ2-2, is EPEVTQTPSHQVTQMGQEVILRCVPISNHLYFYWYRQILGQKVEFLVSFYNNEISEKSEIFDDQFSVERPDGSNFTLKIRSTKLEDSAMYFCASSGGRQDTGELFFGEGSRLTVL.

This chain uses TRBV4-1 with TRBJ2-1, with a tentative D call TRBD2 (5 bases). The CDR3 has 15 residues. Germline V gives CDR1 MGHRA, CDR2 YSYEKL. The V end was cut by 1 base, the J end by 10 bases, with 17 bases between. The CDR3 nucleotides read TGCGCCAGCAGCCAAGGAGCGGTCCCACGTCCGGAGCAGTTCTTC. This encodes CASSQGAVPRPEQFF.